The entry that follows covers one T cell receptor (beta chain) sequence. Which antigen it targets is not known. Per-nucleotide qualities are absent, and no much larger clonotype sits a single base away. This sample is part of a study of T cells in Graves' hyperthyroidism and ophthalmopathy (dated by TCRdb to between 2019 and 2020). Background for the entire study: Peripheral blood samples were taken at the time of initial diagnosis, prior to any treatment. To identify TCR V-J signatures that set the groups apart, the researchers used a discovery cohort of 100 or so patients, made up of roughly 40 with Graves' ophthalmopathy and around 58 with stable Graves' hyperthyroidism. Whether ophthalmopathy could be predicted prospectively was tested in an independent validation cohort made up of roughly 20 hyperthyroidism patients plus 17 patients who later progressed to ophthalmopathy. The 100 or so discovery patients were randomly divided into training and test sets at a 7:3 ratio. The study also compared thyroid tissue and blood T-cell repertoires from more than five Graves' hyperthyroidism patients. Following sampling, methimazole starting at 30 mg daily was given to hyperthyroidism patients, and high-dose intravenous methylprednisolone was given to ophthalmopathy patients. TCR Vbeta CDR3 sequencing of 140 or so peripheral blood samples (approximately 44 ophthalmopathy, about 75 hyperthyroidism and some 17 progressor patients) is reported in the paper.

The TCR beta CDR3 regions were amplified from the RNA transcripts. A first-round RT-PCR of the TCR CDR3 used the HTBI primer set with the Qiagen OneStep RT-PCR kit. Libraries were constructed in a second round of multiplex PCR, after which size selection and purification were performed. Libraries were sequenced paired-end with 100 bp reads on an Illumina HiSeq2000. The source study handled its data this way. Raw data were processed with SOAPnuke, discarding reads with adapters, uncalled bases, mean Phred below 15, or no exact constant-primer or identifier match. COPE v1.2.5 was used to merge high-quality paired reads, and clonotypes were defined as unique nucleotide sequences. MiTCR v1.1 was used to align the clonotypes against IMGT TRBV, TRBD and TRBJ reference segments. Analysis was restricted to V-J combinations with a frequency above 0.0001, which covered 98% to 99.2% of repertoires. A TCS score was defined as the ratio of F50 (clonal expansion) to E x V (chaos), with BLOSUM62-based TCRdist applied between CDR3 peptides within each V-J. Welch's t-statistics and random forest reduced roughly 500 V-J features to 13, which were used in a naive Bayes classifier (R e1071). TCRdb cleaned the public reads at Q25 with fastp, built clones with MiXCR and kept in-frame beta chains. Identical CDR3 protein sequences are pooled into one entry, listed with their most common genes and DNA. TCRdb's processing, not the authors' own work, is the source of the V and J calls. The sample table contains some 210,000 distinct CDR3 sequences; only one count was recorded for over 15% of them. Approximately 50% of the sample goes to the ten largest clones.

The paper's findings and limits, for the study overall: In validation, progression to ophthalmopathy was predicted by the model with roughly 69% sensitivity and 72% to 85% specificity, a median of roughly 6.4 months before onset. Most expanded thyroid clonotypes (frequency above 0.001) were also found in blood, which suggests that blood repertoires may mirror thyroid immune responses. No statistical method was used to set the sample size in advance, and investigators knew the group allocation. In cross-validation, a model built on a 13 V-J signature told ophthalmopathy apart from stable hyperthyroidism with just under 90% sensitivity and about 81% specificity, and in testing the same model reached 80%/75%.

Trimming removed 6 bases from V and 14 bases from J, leaving 14 bases between the germline ends. The CDR3 runs 11 residues from the cysteine to the phenylalanine. The CDR3 DNA has 33 bases and is translated from base 1. Stable Graves' hyperthyroidism was defined as no progression to ophthalmopathy during 18 months of follow-up. Hyperthyroidism patients were newly diagnosed, with disease duration under 2 months, and aged 18 to 65 years. Patients with uncontrolled infections, other autoimmune diseases, pregnancy or lactation were excluded. Clinical symptoms, serum thyroxine and TRAb, thyroid ultrasound, and orbital computed tomography formed the basis for the diagnoses. Ficoll-Paque density gradient centrifugation was used to isolate PBMCs from around 10 ml of fresh peripheral blood. Total RNA was extracted using Trizol reagent, and RNA quality was assessed on an Agilent 2100 Bioanalyzer.

The clonotype was recovered from a man between 45 and 60 years old with Graves' hyperthyroidism. Input material: blood. This chain is built from TRBV12-3 or TRBV12-4 and TRBJ2-1; the D gene is not confidently resolved. CDR3 sequence: CASSQIGEKFF. In nucleotide form, the sequence is TGTGCCAGCAGCCAAATAGGAGAAAAGTTCTTC.